This T cell receptor beta chain originates from a study of Graves' ophthalmopathy and Graves' hyperthyroidism. Study-level information: Hyperthyroidism was considered stable when no ophthalmopathy appeared within 18 months of follow-up. Broader study findings: A roughly 76% specificity and 85% to 90% sensitivity were achieved by a 13-signature model that separated ophthalmopathy from stable hyperthyroidism. The model's ophthalmopathy progression predictions had about 69% sensitivity and over 72% specificity.

The authors amplified TCR beta CDR3 regions from RNA transcripts. HTBI-primed first-round RT-PCR preceded second-round multiplex PCR. TCRdb called the multiplex PCR reads again in MiXCR, with one record for every CDR3 protein. The sample lists about 550,000 distinct CDR3 sequences, roughly 40% seen once, with about 4.6% in the top ten. This clonotype was counted many times. Its antigen is not identified. Patients in the hyperthyroidism group, adults aged 18 to 65, were newly diagnosed, under 2 months' duration. Germline CDR1 SEHNR, CDR2 FQNEAQ (reference sequence). The CDR3 is 14 amino acids. V was pared by 4 bases and J by 5 bases, with 15 bases between.

The sequenced sample was peripheral blood or thyroid tissue (not recorded which). The clonotype was recovered from an adult man with Graves' hyperthyroidism. This chain joins TRBV7-9 and TRBJ2-7, with D unresolved. Here the CDR3 reads CASSSVTLADEQYF. The DNA for the CDR3 is TGTGCCAGCAGCTCAGTGACTCTGGCGGACGAGCAGTACTTC.